The entry below describes one T cell receptor (beta chain). The data belong to a study of blood T cell repertoires in COVID-19. About the research overall: Specimens from acute and convalescent COVID-19 originated in the United States, Italy and Spain.

As processed by the authors: Amplifying reference gene primers gave estimates of nucleated cell counts. Measured with immunoSEQ multiplex PCR; TCRdb has only the in-frame clones, and not every one. That table supplies the V and J calls and clone size; D and trimming were determined from the DNA. The sample records hundreds of thousands of clones, over 80% being singletons. Trimming shortened V by 1 base and J by 3 bases, and 9 bases separated the two germline ends. Germline CDR1 and CDR2: MDHEN and SYDVKM. The CDR3 sequence is 14 residues long. The sequenced material came from peripheral blood. The clonotype originates from a woman between 18 and 29 years old with acute or convalescent COVID-19. This chain links TRBV28 with TRBJ1-2, with TRBD1 as a possible D gene (6 bases). CDR3 DNA sequence: TGTGCCAGCAGTTTATTGGGGGCCCACTATGGCTACACCTTC. This encodes CASSLLGAHYGYTF.